This TCR beta chain was recovered during a study of OX40 agonist ivuxolimab in advanced cancers. CDR3 length: 12 residues. CDR1 is LNHDA and CDR2 is SQIVND in the germline V gene (reference sequence). V lost 5 bases, J lost 2 bases, and 6 bases lay in between. Assay used: immunoSEQ multiplex PCR; TCRdb lists only in-frame clones, some missing. The repertoire holds some 90,000 clones, with 87% as singletons. The input for sequencing was CD4+ or CD8+ T cells sorted from blood, taken in a trial of the OX40 agonist ivuxolimab. The receptor comes from an adult with an advanced solid tumor such as melanoma, head and neck, liver or kidney cancer. The chain uses TRBV19 and TRBJ1-2, with D hard to call. The CDR3 spells CASSVGNYGYTF. CDR3 sequence (DNA): TGTGCCAGTAGTGTCGGGAACTATGGCTACACCTTC.